This record looks at one T cell receptor beta chain sequence and its context. Its antigen is not identified. Clones were read by immunoSEQ multiplex PCR, and TCRdb kept only the in-frame ones, dropping some. The sample consists of around 70,000 clones, nearly 95% of them appearing once. Germline lookup yields CDR1 LGHNA and CDR2 YNFKEQ. Trimming removed 0 bases from V and 3 bases from J, with 12 bases in between. CDR3 length: 16 amino acids. The sample is drawn from a study of cytomegalovirus exposure and HLA in healthy donors. The donors were part of the validation cohort, which consisted of some 120 subjects and was separate from the first cohort of several hundred subjects. Broader study findings: The classifier reportedly diagnosed cytomegalovirus status with high sensitivity and specificity. TCR beta chains numbering under 200 were designated cytomegalovirus-associated. Many donors carried some public TCRs, although rarity characterized most TCR sequences.

The material sequenced was PBMCs. This chain connects TRBV4-2 to TRBJ2-1, with D perhaps matching TRBD2 (6 bases). This sequence was found in a man younger than 35 in good health and CMV-seropositive. The CDR3 DNA sequence: TGTGCCAGCAGCCAAGAGCCCTCGGGGGACTACAATGAGCAGTTCTTC. Protein: CASSQEPSGDYNEQFF.